This TCR beta chain was identified in a study of circulating and synovial CD4+ cells in juvenile arthritis. Clones were read by immunoSEQ multiplex PCR, and TCRdb kept only the in-frame ones, dropping some. The sample holds fewer than 40,000 clones, 95% to 96% seen once. J was trimmed by 8 bases and V by 0 bases; bases with no gene match: 9. The CDR3 runs to 16 residues. Germline CDR1 and CDR2: LNHNV and YYDKDF (reference sequence). The chain employs TRBV15 and TRBJ1-2, with 10 bases matching TRBD1. The clonotype was recovered from a human donor with juvenile idiopathic arthritis. The material sequenced was CD4+ T cells from blood. The CDR3 coding sequence is TGTGCCACCAGCAGAGATACAAGACAGGGGGCGAGGGGCTACACCTTC. Translation: CATSRDTRQGARGYTF.